These T cell receptor beta chains were read from a single sample in a study of long-term antiretroviral therapy in people with HIV. Profiled with immunoSEQ multiplex PCR; TCRdb holds only in-frame clones, not every one. The data hold tens of thousands of clones, with roughly 78% observed a single time. The sequencing here drew on unsorted PBMCs, taken 0.3 years after starting antiretroviral therapy. The receptor set was obtained from a man aged 35 to 55 with HIV. Both conserved end residues are part of each CDR3. A D gene is named only where the DNA matches it firmly. A clone size is listed for some rows: how often the clone was seen (once, few, many), or a class if it is expanded.

J gene,D gene,V gene,clone size,CDR3 DNA,CDR3 protein
TRBJ2-2,NA,TRBV29-1,NA,TGCAGCGTTGCCCCGAGGGAGAGCGGGGAGCTGTTTTTT,CSVAPRESGELFF
TRBJ2-3,TRBD2,TRBV28,once,TGTGCCAGCAGTTCATGGACTAGCGGGGTCACAGATACGCAGTATTTT,CASSSWTSGVTDTQYF
TRBJ2-5,NA,TRBV6-5,once,TGTGCCAGCAGTTCCTACGACAGGTTCCAAGAGACCCAGTACTTC,CASSSYDRFQETQYF
TRBJ2-3,TRBD1,TRBV7-9,NA,TGTGCCAGCAGCTTAGTAGGGACAGGGAGGGGCACAGATACGCAGTATTTT,CASSLVGTGRGTDTQYF
TRBJ1-2,TRBD1,TRBV2,NA,TGTGCCAGCAGTGAAGCTTTTCTGGACAGGAGGGATGGCTACACCTTC,CASSEAFLDRRDGYTF
TRBJ2-5,NA,TRBV7-9,NA,TGTGCCAGCAGCGTCGTTCGGGGGTTCCAAGAGACCCAGTACTTC,CASSVVRGFQETQYF
TRBJ1-1,TRBD1,TRBV6-1,NA,TGTGCCAGCAGGCCCGGACAGGGGGAGAACACTGAAGCTTTCTTT,CASRPGQGENTEAFF
TRBJ1-2,NA,TRBV30,NA,TGTGCCTGGAGTGTAGGACAGACCTATGGCTACACCTTC,CAWSVGQTYGYTF
TRBJ2-7,NA,TRBV6-1,NA,TGTGCCAGCAGTGAAGGACATACGGGCTACGAGCAGTACTTC,CASSEGHTGYEQYF
TRBJ2-7,TRBD1,TRBV4-3,NA,TGCGCCAGCAGCCTCGAGGGGGCAGCCGGCTCCTACGAGCAGTACTTC,CASSLEGAAGSYEQYF
TRBJ1-5,NA,TRBV5-1,NA,TGCGCCAGCAGGAGGGGGTTGGATATCAATCAGCCCCAGCATTTT,CASRRGLDINQPQHF
TRBJ2-2,NA,TRBV4-1,once,TGCGCCAGCAGCCAAGGCAGGGGCCTAAACACCGGGGAGCTGTTTTTT,CASSQGRGLNTGELFF
TRBJ2-6,TRBD1,TRBV2,NA,TGTGCCAGCCCGACAGGGGGCCCTGGGGCCAACGTCCTGACTTTC,CASPTGGPGANVLTF
TRBJ1-2,NA,TRBV7-9,NA,TGTGCCAGCAGCTCCTCAGGGAACTATGGCTACACCTTC,CASSSSGNYGYTF
TRBJ2-7,TRBD2,TRBV27,NA,TGTGCCAGCAGTCCGGAGACTAGCGGGAGAACATACGAGCAGTACTTC,CASSPETSGRTYEQYF
TRBJ2-1,NA,TRBV4-3,once,TGCGCCAGCAGCCAACTTGGCACCAGGGGCAATGAGCAGTTCTTC,CASSQLGTRGNEQFF